One and the same sample provided the 17 T cell receptor beta chains below, sequenced in a study of cytomegalovirus exposure and HLA in healthy donors. Using immunoSEQ multiplex PCR, the repertoire was profiled, and TCRdb retains in-frame clones only, with some absent. Of about 86,000 clones listed, 85% to 95% are singletons. Sequenced material: PBMCs. The receptors originated from a man between 18 and 29 years old in good health and CMV-seronegative.

The V call is TRBV7-8, the J call TRBJ1-2; 8 nucleotides line up with TRBD1. The CDR3 extends over 15 amino acids. Germline CDR1 is SGHVS and CDR2 is FQNEAQ. The V segment lost 2 bases and the J segment 3 bases; nucleotides outside the gene matches: 5. CDR3 bases: TGTGCCAGCAGCTTAATGGCAGGGGGCGACTATGGCTACACCTTC. This codes for CASSLMAGGDYGYTF.

The rearrangement joins TRBV1 to TRBJ2-7; the tabulated D call, TRBD2, remains unverified against the DNA. TRBV1 is noted as a pseudogene. The CDR3 sequence is 17 residues long. CDR3 protein: CTSSQGWTSGHVHEQYF. The CDR3 DNA reads as TGCACCAGCAGCCAAGGCTGGACTAGCGGGCACGTCCACGAGCAGTACTTC.

This chain links TRBV19 with TRBJ2-1; D is possibly TRBD1 (5 bases). The germline V gene encodes CDR1 LNHDA and CDR2 SQIVND (reference sequence). This CDR3 is 17 amino acids long. V dropped 1 base and J dropped 1 base, with 14 bases sitting between them. The CDR3 loop reads CASSIGSGKLSYNEQFF. The CDR3 coding sequence is TGTGCCAGTAGTATAGGGTCAGGGAAATTATCCTACAATGAGCAGTTCTTC.

This rearrangement joins TRBV6-1 to TRBJ2-2, with 15 bases matching TRBD2. The germline V gene encodes CDR1 MNHNS and CDR2 SASEGT. The CDR3 consists of 19 residues. V trimming: 2 bases; J trimming: 4 bases; junction bases outside the gene matches: 8. The CDR3, as DNA: TGTGCCAGCAGTGAAATCTGGACTAGCGGGGGGGCGCGCACCGGGGAGCTGTTTTTT. It translates to CASSEIWTSGGARTGELFF.

The CDR3 sequence is CASSPRDYGYTF. CDR3 bases: TGTGCCAGCTCACCGAGGGACTATGGCTACACCTTC. The V and J genes are TRBV18 and TRBJ1-2; D call uncertain. V lost 3 bases and J 3 bases, leaving 5 bases between the germline ends. Germline assignment: CDR1 KGHSH and CDR2 LQKENI. This CDR3 has 12 residues. Looking up the rest from reference TRBV18 and TRBJ1-2 gives the full variable domain: NAGVMQNPRHLVRRRGQEARLRCSPMKGHSHVYWYRQLPEEGLKFMVYLQKENIIDESGMPKERFSAEFPKEGPSILRIQQVVRGDSAAYFCASSPRDYGYTFGSGTRLTVV.

The chain recombines TRBV4-1 with TRBJ1-2; 7 bases fit TRBD1. The germline V gene has CDR1 MGHRA and CDR2 YSYEKL. CDR3 length: 16 residues. The junction had 13 bases not matched to a gene; V was cut back by 5 bases and J by 4 bases. In nucleotides, the CDR3 is TGCGCCAGCAGCAAAGGTGTCGTGGGACAGAGCTATGGCTACACCTTC. Amino acids: CASSKGVVGQSYGYTF.

The J gene is TRBJ1-3, the V gene TRBV27; TRBD1 matches at 10 bases. The CDR3 has 15 amino acids. Germline V lookup: CDR1 MNHEY, CDR2 SMNVEV (reference sequence). V lost 6 bases and J lost 0; bases outside the gene matches: 2. CDR3 nucleotide sequence: TGTGCCAGCAGCCGGACAGGGGGCTCTGGAAACACCATATATTTT. Translation gives CASSRTGGSGNTIYF.

The chain is built from TRBV5-1 and TRBJ2-5; no firm D call. Germline CDR1 SGHRS, CDR2 YFSETQ. The CDR3 contains 15 residues. Trimming took 0 bases from V and 2 from J, leaving 11 bases between them. CDR3 protein: CASSLAPIRQETQYF. In DNA, the CDR3 is TGCGCCAGCAGCTTGGCCCCGATCCGGCAAGAGACCCAGTACTTC.

The chain employs TRBV14 and TRBJ2-2, with TRBD2 matching over 9 bases. With 4 bases clipped from V and 6 bases from J, the junction kept 6 bases outside the gene matches. The length of the CDR3 is 15 residues. Germline V gene lookup returns CDR1 SGHDN and CDR2 FVKESK. The CDR3 sequence is CASSPLRGRAGELFF. The CDR3 DNA reads as TGTGCCAGCAGCCCGCTTCGCGGGAGGGCCGGGGAGCTGTTTTTT.

CDR3 sequence (DNA): TGTGCCAGCAGCAAAGAGGAAGACAGGGGTCGGCGATCACCCCTCCACTTT. This codes for CASSKEEDRGRRSPLHF. This rearrangement joins TRBV21-1 to TRBJ1-6; the D call TRBD1 from the table was never checked on the DNA. TRBV21-1 is designated a pseudogene. There are 17 residues in the CDR3.

The rearrangement joins TRBV10-3 to TRBJ1-1; TRBD1 aligns across 12 bases. V dropped 6 bases and J dropped 1; count of bases not matched to a gene: 9. The CDR3 runs to 17 residues. Germline V gene lookup returns CDR1 ENHRY and CDR2 SYGVKD. The DNA of the CDR3 is TGTGCCATCAGCCCGGGACAGGGGGCTGTTGAGAACACTGAAGCTTTCTTT. This codes for CAISPGQGAVENTEAFF.

The chain links TRBV5-1 to TRBJ1-6; 9 positions match TRBD1. After removal of 1 base from V and 10 bases from J, the junction contained 18 bases not matched to a gene. Germline CDR1 SGHRS, CDR2 YFSETQ. The CDR3 has 19 amino acids. The CDR3 loop reads CASSLRAPGQGPRYSPLHF. Written as DNA, the CDR3 is TGCGCCAGCAGCTTGCGAGCCCCGGGACAGGGTCCTCGTTACTCACCCCTCCACTTT.

This chain uses TRBV5-4 with TRBJ1-1, with D possibly TRBD1 on 6 matching bases. The germline gives CDR1 SGHNT, CDR2 YYREEE (reference sequence). Trimming took off 4 bases at V and 3 bases at J, with 10 bases between the two ends. The CDR3 has 13 amino acids. This chain's CDR3 is CASSPGGHTEAFF. In DNA form, the CDR3 reads TGTGCCAGCAGCCCCGGGGGGCACACTGAAGCTTTCTTT.

The chain is built from TRBV18 and TRBJ1-2; tentatively, D is TRBD1 (6 bases). CDR3 size: 16 residues. V shed 3 bases and J shed 4 bases, with 18 bases lying between them. Germline V CDR1 and CDR2: KGHSH, LQKENI. DNA of the CDR3: TGTGCCAGCTCACCCAAGGACAGCCTAACTATCTATGGCTACACCTTC. Translating gives CASSPKDSLTIYGYTF.

The J gene is TRBJ2-7, the V gene TRBV7-9, with TRBD1 as a possible D gene (5 bases). The germline V gene encodes CDR1 SEHNR and CDR2 FQNEAQ (reference sequence). V was cut by 4 bases and J by 3 bases, with 7 bases left in between. The CDR3 has 12 amino acids. The CDR3 DNA sequence: TGTGCCAGCAGCTCAGGGTACTACGAGCAGTACTTC. This codes for CASSSGYYEQYF.

The chain carries TRBV10-1 and TRBJ2-3; 12 nucleotides match TRBD2. Germline CDR1 reads WNHNN; CDR2 reads SYGVQD (reference sequence). This CDR3 region has 15 residues. Losses at the gene ends were 5 bases for V and 5 bases for J; bases not matched to a gene: 5. CDR3 protein: CASSWTSGDGDTQYF. CDR3 in DNA: TGCGCCAGCAGTTGGACTAGCGGGGACGGAGATACGCAGTATTTT.

This chain links TRBV7-6 with TRBJ2-7; a possible D gene is TRBD2 (7 bases). V was cut by 4 bases and J by 2 bases, with 18 bases left in between. The germline V gene has CDR1 SGHVS and CDR2 FNYEAQ. The CDR3 totals 16 residues. The CDR3 DNA is TGTGCCAGCAGCTCCTCAAGGGGGGGGACCGCCTACGAGCAGTACTTC. This translates into CASSSSRGGTAYEQYF.